These 13 T cell receptor beta chains share one sample of origin, sequenced in a study of cytomegalovirus exposure and HLA in healthy donors. Primers for the PCR totalled 60 Vbeta and 13 Jbeta. The method was immunoSEQ multiplex PCR; TCRdb's version includes in-frame clones alone and lacks a portion of them. The table records fewer than 200,000 clones, 75% to 85% of them present only once. Sample: PBMCs. Every receptor here comes from a woman aged 50 to 60 in good health and CMV-seronegative.

The gene calls are TRBV7-8 and TRBJ1-5, with D maybe TRBD1 (6 bases). Per the germline V gene, CDR1 is SGHVS and CDR2 is FQNEAQ. Trimming left V 5 bases short and J 3 bases short, with 14 bases between. The CDR3 spans 15 residues. CDR3 DNA: TGTGCCAGCAGCCTCTCTTGGGGGCTCAATCAGCCCCAGCATTTT. Encoded protein: CASSLSWGLNQPQHF.

The J gene is TRBJ2-1, the V gene TRBV30, with 9 positions matching TRBD2. Losses at the gene ends were 6 bases for V and 6 bases for J; bases not matched to a gene: 18. CDR3 length equals 17 residues. From germline, CDR1 is GTSNPN and CDR2 SVGIG (reference sequence). CDR3 nucleotide sequence: TGTGCCTGCAGCCGCTGGCTCGGGACTAGCCGTGTCAATGAGCAGTTCTTC. This translates into CACSRWLGTSRVNEQFF.

The chain is built from TRBV20-1 and TRBJ2-7; D ambiguous. Trimming removed 0 bases at V and 3 bases at J, with 3 bases between. The CDR3 is 11 residues long. The V gene's germline CDR1 is DFQATT and CDR2 SNEGSKA (reference sequence). CDR3 sequence reads: CSARDLYEQYF. The CDR3, as DNA: TGCAGTGCTAGAGATCTCTACGAGCAGTACTTC.

In this sample, this clone turned up a few times. The V and J genes are TRBV11-2 and TRBJ2-2, with D possibly matching TRBD1 (5 bases). Trimming left V 4 bases short and J 7 bases short, with 13 bases between. This CDR3 has 14 residues. CDR1 SGHAT and CDR2 FQNNGV come from the germline V gene. The CDR3 sequence is CASSSNQGFGELFF. The CDR3 DNA reads TGTGCCAGCAGCTCCAATCAGGGATTCGGGGAGCTGTTTTTT.

The chain recombines TRBV7-7 with TRBJ2-3; 7 positions match TRBD2. V trimming: 5 bases; J trimming: 1 base; junction bases outside the gene matches: 3. The CDR3 spans 14 residues. Germline V gives CDR1 SSHAT, CDR2 FNYEAQ (reference sequence). The CDR3 DNA follows: TGTGCCAGCAGCCCCCTAGCGGGCACAGATACGCAGTATTTT. Protein: CASSPLAGTDTQYF.

This clone was picked up a small number of times. Since no conserved phenylalanine or tryptophan closes the CDR3, a read error is the likely cause. The DNA is left out, because the CDR3 cannot be placed on it with certainty; the CDR3 is given as TCRdb lists it. CDR3 sequence: CTSSDRTGGRWLHL. The gene calls are TRBV1 and TRBJ1-2; the table's D call of TRBD1 was not tested on the DNA. TRBV1 is a listed pseudogene. Inclusive of both ends, the CDR3 amounts to 14 amino acids.

This sequence joins TRBV7-9 and TRBJ1-1; TRBD1 matches 11 bases. This CDR3 comprises 18 residues. The germline CDR1 and CDR2 sequences are SEHNR and FQNEAQ (reference sequence). With V trimmed by 1 base and J by 4 bases, 11 bases remained unmatched. This CDR3 is CASSLEGTGGRVLTEAFF. The CDR3, as DNA: TGTGCCAGCAGCTTAGAAGGGACAGGGGGTCGGGTCCTCACTGAAGCTTTCTTT.

The rearrangement uses TRBV5-1 and TRBJ2-1; 7 nucleotides agree with TRBD2. Germline lookup yields CDR1 SGHRS and CDR2 YFSETQ. Unmatched junction bases numbered 5, after V lost 0 bases and J lost 2 bases. The CDR3 runs 16 residues. The CDR3 sequence is CASSLVGGEAYNEQFF. The CDR3 DNA is TGCGCCAGCAGCTTGGTGGGGGGGGAAGCCTACAATGAGCAGTTCTTC.

V and J are TRBV5-5 and TRBJ2-5, with 9 bases aligning to TRBD1. With the DNA end fitting TRBJ2-7 better, the J assignment may be wrong. CDR1 is SGHKS, CDR2 YYEKEE, per germline (reference sequence). The CDR3 is made up of 14 amino acids. CDR3 amino acids: CASSYGQGTYEQYF. The DNA for the CDR3 is TGTGCCAGCAGTTATGGACAGGGGACCTACGAGCAGTACTTC.

A few counts support this clone. The chain joins TRBV4-3 to TRBJ1-5, with D maybe TRBD1 (5 bases). Trimming left V 0 bases short and J 6 bases short, with 12 bases between. This CDR3 contains 15 residues. Germline lookup yields CDR1 LGHNA and CDR2 YSLEER. CDR3 in DNA: TGCGCCAGCAGCCAAGAGGGTGGGGGGGGTCAGCCCCAGCATTTT. Translating gives CASSQEGGGGQPQHF.

The CDR3 is CASSQTTGTSFYGYTF. The CDR3 bases are TGCGCCAGCAGCCAAACGACAGGGACCAGTTTCTATGGCTACACCTTC. V gene TRBV4-3 combines with J gene TRBJ1-2; 7 bases match TRBD1. With V trimmed by 2 bases and J by 4 bases, 10 bases remained unmatched. CDR1 LGHNA and CDR2 YSLEER come from the germline V gene. The CDR3 covers 16 residues.

The chain has TRBV4-3 and TRBJ2-1; D is possibly TRBD1 (5 bases). The V gene lost 0 bases and the J gene lost 5 bases, with 8 bases spanning the gap. Germline lookup yields CDR1 LGHNA and CDR2 YSLEER. The CDR3 spans 14 residues. In DNA, the CDR3 is TGCGCCAGCAGCCAAGAGGCAGGGCACAATGAGCAGTTCTTC. It is translated as CASSQEAGHNEQFF.

The chain recombines TRBV2 with TRBJ2-1; 8 bases line up with TRBD2. Germline values: CDR1 SNHLY, CDR2 FYNNEI. Trimming removed 3 bases from V and 15 bases from J; junction bases left unmatched: 19. The CDR3 has 16 amino acids. The CDR3 DNA follows: TGTGCCAGCAGTGAGCCCCGGGGACTAGGGGATAATGAGGGGTTCTTC. Encoded protein: CASSEPRGLGDNEGFF.